The next 26 T cell receptor beta chains were all read from a single sample in a study of blood T cell repertoires in COVID-19. Only in-frame clones appear in the TCRdb table, and some are missing; sequencing was by immunoSEQ multiplex PCR. The table records a few hundred thousand clones, approximately 85% of them present only once. Specimen: peripheral blood. These receptors originate from a human donor in a cohort sampled during active COVID-19.

The rearrangement uses TRBV12-5 and TRBJ2-3; the match to TRBD2 covers 11 bases. Germline V CDR1 and CDR2: LGHNT, FRNRAP. CDR3 length: 15 amino acids. The V segment lost 6 bases and the J segment 3 bases; nucleotides outside the gene matches: 5. The CDR3 protein is CASGLAGGVTDTQYF. The CDR3 DNA reads TGTGCTAGTGGGCTAGCGGGGGGCGTTACAGATACGCAGTATTTT.

The rearrangement uses TRBV3-1 (or the pseudogene TRBV3-2) and TRBJ2-3; 8 nucleotides match TRBD2. V was pared by 1 base and J by 4 bases, with 7 bases of the junction left unmatched. CDR3 length: 16 residues. Germline loops: CDR1 LGHDT, CDR2 YNNKEL (reference sequence). In nucleotides, the CDR3 is TGTGCCAGCAGCCAAGTGTTCGCGGGGGGCCCAGATACGCAGTATTTT. Its protein is CASSQVFAGGPDTQYF.

The V gene is TRBV7-9, the J gene TRBJ2-7; TRBD2 aligns across 8 bases. The CDR3 is 17 residues long. Germline V gene lookup returns CDR1 SEHNR and CDR2 FQNEAQ (reference sequence). With 5 bases clipped from V and 4 bases from J, the junction kept 16 bases outside the gene matches. The CDR3 DNA sequence: TGTGCCAGCAGCCTCTCCTTAGGCGGGGGGCTAGGATACGAGCAGTACTTC. Its translation is CASSLSLGGGLGYEQYF.

A word on this clone: The junction departs from the called germline gene at one end, perhaps through a read error. The V and J genes are TRBV7-3 and TRBJ2-5; 9 bases agree with TRBD2. This CDR3 spans 16 amino acids. CDR1 SGHTA and CDR2 FQGTGA come from the germline V gene. CDR3 nucleotides: TGTGCCAGCGGCTTGGGAGCGGGGGGATATCAAGAGACCCAGTACTTC. Translating it yields CASGLGAGGYQETQYF.

V is TRBV12-5 and J is TRBJ2-7; TRBD1 matches 7 bases. The CDR3 runs 16 residues. Trimming cost V 5 bases and J 0 bases; bases outside gene matches: 10. Per germline, CDR1 LGHNT and CDR2 FRNRAP. Here the CDR3 DNA reads TGTGCTAGTGGTCTGCGACAGGGTGATTCCTCCTACGAGCAGTACTTC. The encoded protein is CASGLRQGDSSYEQYF.

This rearrangement joins TRBV14 to TRBJ2-7; 12 positions match TRBD2. Germline lookup yields CDR1 SGHDN and CDR2 FVKESK. J gave up 6 bases and V 1 base, and 4 bases lay outside the gene matches. The CDR3 consists of 15 residues. CDR3 region: CASSQVLAGGREQYF. The DNA for the CDR3 is TGTGCCAGCAGCCAAGTGCTAGCGGGGGGGCGCGAGCAGTACTTC. The whole variable domain, filled in from reference TRBV14 and TRBJ2-7, reads EAGVTQFPSHSVIEKGQTVTLRCDPISGHDNLYWYRRVMGKEIKFLLHFVKESKQDESGMPNNRFLAERTGGTYSTLKVQPAELEDSGVYFCASSQVLAGGREQYFGPGTRLTVT.

The V gene is TRBV5-6, the J gene TRBJ2-5; 8 bases agree with TRBD1. The junction had 8 bases not matched to a gene; V was cut back by 2 bases and J by 5 bases. The CDR3 runs to 15 residues. Germline values: CDR1 SGHDT, CDR2 YYEEEE. CDR3 bases: TGTGCCAGCAGCTTTCACTCAGGGGGCTATGAGACCCAGTACTTC. It translates to CASSFHSGGYETQYF.

The chain links TRBV2 to TRBJ1-2; D may be TRBD1 (5 bases). The CDR3 has 13 residues. CDR1 is SNHLY, CDR2 FYNNEI, per germline. Trimming pared 6 bases from V and 3 bases from J, leaving 11 bases between. The CDR3 bases are TGTGCCAGCAGAAAGACAGAGGACTATGGCTACACCTTC. Protein: CASRKTEDYGYTF.

This clone was seen once. The chain couples TRBV6-6 to TRBJ1-2; 7 bases match TRBD1. V lost 10 bases to trimming and J lost 6 bases; unmatched junction nucleotides: 2. Germline V gene data show CDR1 as MNHNY and CDR2 as SVGAGI (reference sequence). The CDR3 has 10 residues. CDR3: CATTGDGYTF. CDR3 sequence (DNA): TGTGCCACTACAGGGGATGGCTACACCTTC.

The chain joins TRBV19 to TRBJ1-2; 8 nucleotides line up with TRBD1. Germline V gene sequence: CDR1 LNHDA, CDR2 SQIVND (reference sequence). The CDR3 totals 14 residues. J lost 1 base, V lost 6 bases, and 4 bases had no gene match. The DNA for the CDR3 is TGTGCCAGTAGAGGGACAGGTTTTAACTATGGCTACACCTTC. Translating it yields CASRGTGFNYGYTF.

The V and J genes are TRBV9 and TRBJ2-5; 8 bases align to TRBD2. The CDR3 spans 16 residues. Trimming cost V 0 bases and J 5 bases; bases outside gene matches: 9. CDR1 is SGDLS and CDR2 is YYNGEE in the germline V gene. The CDR3 sequence is CASSVGERGTVETQYF. The CDR3 DNA is TGTGCCAGCAGCGTAGGCGAGCGGGGGACTGTCGAGACCCAGTACTTC.

The table lists this clone with a count of one. The genes are TRBV6-2 or TRBV6-3 and TRBJ2-5; 7 positions agree with TRBD2. This CDR3 comprises 14 residues. J was trimmed by 4 bases and V by 2 bases; bases with no gene match: 4. Germline V gene sequence: CDR1 MNHEY, CDR2 SVGEGT. CDR3 DNA: TGTGCCAGCAGTTACGCTAGCGGTCCAGAGACCCAGTACTTC. It specifies CASSYASGPETQYF.

The CDR3 coding sequence is TGCGCCAGCAGCTCCCAGGGCGAGCAGTACTTC. Translation gives CASSSQGEQYF. This chain links TRBV5-1 with TRBJ2-7; possible D gene TRBD1, 5 bases. The CDR3 has 11 amino acids. Deletions cut 3 bases from V and 6 bases from J, with 7 bases between. Germline V gene lookup returns CDR1 SGHRS and CDR2 YFSETQ.

The chain combines TRBV5-1 with TRBJ2-2, with 7 bases matching TRBD1. The trim removed 2 bases at V and 0 bases at J, leaving 7 bases unmatched. Germline lookup yields CDR1 SGHRS and CDR2 YFSETQ. This CDR3 has 17 residues. This CDR3 is CASSFTGANTNTGELFF. In DNA form, the CDR3 reads TGCGCCAGCAGCTTTACAGGGGCGAATACGAACACCGGGGAGCTGTTTTTT.

The chain uses TRBV3-1 (or the pseudogene TRBV3-2) and TRBJ1-2; no firm D call. CDR3 size: 15 residues. The germline V gene encodes CDR1 LGHDT and CDR2 YNNKEL (reference sequence). Trimming stripped 4 bases from V and 4 bases from J, with 16 bases between. The DNA of the CDR3 is TGTGCCAGCAGCCGAACCGGTGGAGTGAGCTATGGCTACACCTTC. Its translation is CASSRTGGVSYGYTF.

The rearrangement uses TRBV6-5 and TRBJ2-7; tentative D call: TRBD2 (5 bases). This CDR3 comprises 13 residues. V was clipped by 6 bases and J by 0 bases, with 9 bases between them. Germline CDR1 MNHEY, CDR2 SVGAGI. The CDR3 sequence is CASSRGSSYEQYF. The CDR3 DNA follows: TGTGCCAGCAGCCGAGGGAGCTCCTACGAGCAGTACTTC.

The chain employs TRBV9 and TRBJ2-3, with TRBD2 matching 9 bases. The length of the CDR3 is 16 residues. The germline CDR1 and CDR2 sequences are SGDLS and YYNGEE. With V trimmed by 0 bases and J by 4 bases, 6 bases remained unmatched. As DNA, the CDR3 is TGTGCCAGCAGCGTAGGTAGCGGGGGTAGTGCAGATACGCAGTATTTT. Amino acid sequence: CASSVGSGGSADTQYF.

This clone has more than one count but fewer than ten. This chain joins TRBV29-1 and TRBJ2-3; the match to TRBD2 covers 12 bases. This CDR3 is built from 14 residues. Per germline, CDR1 SQVTM and CDR2 ANQGSEA. J lost 6 bases, V lost 5 bases, and 6 bases had no gene match. The CDR3 loop reads CSVLTSGGWDTQYF. In nucleotides, the CDR3 is TGCAGCGTTCTGACTAGCGGGGGATGGGATACGCAGTATTTT.

The rearrangement links TRBV5-1 to TRBJ2-7; 7 bases line up with TRBD1. Trimming removed 0 bases from V and 3 bases from J; junction bases left unmatched: 3. Germline CDR1 is SGHRS and CDR2 is YFSETQ. The CDR3 runs to 14 residues. For the CDR3, the DNA is TGCGCCAGCAGCTTGGACAGGGGTAACTACGAGCAGTACTTC. It encodes CASSLDRGNYEQYF. The whole variable domain, filled in from reference TRBV5-1 and TRBJ2-7, reads KAGVTQTPRYLIKTRGQQVTLSCSPISGHRSVSWYQQTPGQGLQFLFEYFSETQRNKGNFPGRFSGRQFSNSRSEMNVSTLELGDSALYLCASSLDRGNYEQYFGPGTRLTVT.

V is TRBV9 and J is TRBJ2-1, with a weak D call TRBD1 (6 bases). The germline CDR1 and CDR2 sequences are SGDLS and YYNGEE. V gave up 0 bases and J gave up 3 bases, with 10 bases separating them. The CDR3 extends over 15 amino acids. The chain's CDR3 is CASSVEGGSYNEQFF. CDR3 in DNA: TGTGCCAGCAGCGTAGAAGGGGGAAGCTACAATGAGCAGTTCTTC.

On this clone itself: Other nucleotide sequences in the sample specify the same CDR3. The CDR3 protein is CASSLSPRNTEAFF. The CDR3 DNA sequence: TGTGCCAGCAGTTTATCTCCTCGGAACACTGAAGCTTTCTTT. The V and J genes are TRBV27 and TRBJ1-1; D not certain. Germline V gene lookup returns CDR1 MNHEY and CDR2 SMNVEV (reference sequence). Trimming shortened V by 0 bases and J by 1 base, and 6 bases separated the two germline ends. The CDR3 sequence is 14 residues long.

The chain employs TRBV12-5 and TRBJ1-2; D is unresolved. This CDR3 has 14 amino acids. Trimming cost V 1 base and J 4 bases, with 10 bases left between them. Germline CDR1 LGHNT, CDR2 FRNRAP. CDR3 nucleotides: TGTGCTAGTGGTTTGGCGCCCGGAGTCTATGGCTACACCTTC. Its translation: CASGLAPGVYGYTF.

This sequence joins TRBV7-3 and TRBJ1-1, with 7 bases fitting TRBD1. V lost 2 bases to trimming and J lost 12 bases; unmatched junction nucleotides: 9. Germline assignment: CDR1 SGHTA and CDR2 FQGTGA. The CDR3 contains 13 residues. DNA for the CDR3: TGTGCCAGCAGCTTAGGAAGACAGGGTGAGACTTTCTTT. The encoded protein is CASSLGRQGETFF.

This chain connects TRBV19 to TRBJ1-2; D possibly corresponds to TRBD1 (5 bases). This CDR3 contains 11 residues. Germline V gene data show CDR1 as LNHDA and CDR2 as SQIVND (reference sequence). V dropped 6 bases and J dropped 4 bases, with 6 bases sitting between them. The CDR3 DNA follows: TGTGCCAGTAGGCAGGGCTATGGCTACACCTTC. This sequence encodes CASRQGYGYTF.

In nucleotides, the CDR3 is TGTGCCAGCAGCCCGGCGGACTATCTCTCCTACGAGCAGTACTTC. Translating gives CASSPADYLSYEQYF. The J gene is TRBJ2-7, the V gene TRBV11-1; maybe TRBD2 (6 bases). The CDR3 is made up of 15 amino acids. Germline V lookup: CDR1 SGHAT, CDR2 FQDESV (reference sequence). Trimming removed 5 bases at V and 0 bases at J, with 14 bases between.

This chain links TRBV6-1 with TRBJ2-3; TRBD1 is a possible D gene (5 bases). There are 13 residues in the CDR3. The V gene's germline CDR1 is MNHNS and CDR2 SASEGT. Trimming shortened V by 2 bases and J by 5 bases, and 8 bases separated the two germline ends. CDR3 region: CASSEQGRDTQYF. In DNA, the CDR3 is TGTGCCAGCAGTGAACAGGGAAGAGATACGCAGTATTTT.